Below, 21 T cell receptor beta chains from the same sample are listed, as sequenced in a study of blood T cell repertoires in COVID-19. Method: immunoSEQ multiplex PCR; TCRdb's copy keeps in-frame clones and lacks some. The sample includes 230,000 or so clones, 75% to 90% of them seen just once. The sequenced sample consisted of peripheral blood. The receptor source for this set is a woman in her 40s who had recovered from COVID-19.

The CDR3 bases are TGTGCCAGCAGTTACCATAGGGACAGTCGGGCTTTCTTT. Its translation is CASSYHRDSRAFF. The V gene is TRBV6-5, the J gene TRBJ1-1; 7 bases fit TRBD1. Germline V gene data show CDR1 as MNHEY and CDR2 as SVGAGI. The CDR3 contains 13 residues. V lost 2 bases and J lost 11; bases outside the gene matches: 8.

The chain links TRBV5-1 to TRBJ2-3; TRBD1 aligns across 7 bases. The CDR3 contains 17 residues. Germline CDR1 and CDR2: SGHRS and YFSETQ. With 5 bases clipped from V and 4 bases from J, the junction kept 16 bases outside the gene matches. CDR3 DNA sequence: TGCGCCAGCAGGCCAGTTATCCGGGACAGTCGGTCAGATACGCAGTATTTT. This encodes CASRPVIRDSRSDTQYF.

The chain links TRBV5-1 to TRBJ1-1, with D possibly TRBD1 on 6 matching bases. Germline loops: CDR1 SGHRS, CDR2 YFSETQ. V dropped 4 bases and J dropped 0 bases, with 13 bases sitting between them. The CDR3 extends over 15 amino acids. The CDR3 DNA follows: TGCGCCAGCAGCCAAAGGACAGCAATGAACACTGAAGCTTTCTTT. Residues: CASSQRTAMNTEAFF. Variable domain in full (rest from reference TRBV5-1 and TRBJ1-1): KAGVTQTPRYLIKTRGQQVTLSCSPISGHRSVSWYQQTPGQGLQFLFEYFSETQRNKGNFPGRFSGRQFSNSRSEMNVSTLELGDSALYLCASSQRTAMNTEAFFGQGTRLTVV.

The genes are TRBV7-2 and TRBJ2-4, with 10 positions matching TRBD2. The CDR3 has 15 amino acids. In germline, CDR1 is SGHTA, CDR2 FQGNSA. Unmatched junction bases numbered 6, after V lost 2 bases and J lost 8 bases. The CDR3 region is CASSLLAGVGDIQYF. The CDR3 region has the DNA TGTGCCAGCAGCTTACTAGCGGGAGTGGGAGACATTCAGTACTTC.

CDR3 coding DNA: TGTGCCAGCAGTTACCCCCTGGTCCAGGGGACCGGGGAGCTGTTTTTT. As protein: CASSYPLVQGTGELFF. The genes are TRBV6-2 or TRBV6-3 and TRBJ2-2; D may be TRBD1 (6 bases). Germline V CDR1 and CDR2: MNHEY, SVGEGT. Trimming cost V 2 bases and J 5 bases, with 15 bases left between them. CDR3 length: 16 amino acids.

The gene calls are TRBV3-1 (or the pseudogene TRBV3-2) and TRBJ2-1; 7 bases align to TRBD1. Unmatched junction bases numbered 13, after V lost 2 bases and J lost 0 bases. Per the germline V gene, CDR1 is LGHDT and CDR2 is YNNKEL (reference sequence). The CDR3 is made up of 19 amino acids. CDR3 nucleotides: TGTGCCAGCAGCCAACCCCAGGGGGTTTTCGGTAGCTCCTACAATGAGCAGTTCTTC. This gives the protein CASSQPQGVFGSSYNEQFF.

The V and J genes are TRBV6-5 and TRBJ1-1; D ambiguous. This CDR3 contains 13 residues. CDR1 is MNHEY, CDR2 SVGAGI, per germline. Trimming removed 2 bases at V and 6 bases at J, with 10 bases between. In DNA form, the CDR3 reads TGTGCCAGCAGTTACGGGCGGAGGGCTGAAGCTTTCTTT. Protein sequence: CASSYGRRAEAFF.

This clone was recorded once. CDR3 coding DNA: TGTGCCAGTGGGCGGACAGGGACCGATACGCAGTATTTT. This encodes CASGRTGTDTQYF. The V gene is TRBV19, the J gene TRBJ2-3; 8 nucleotides agree with TRBD1. Germline V gene lookup returns CDR1 LNHDA and CDR2 SQIVND (reference sequence). Germline trimming cut 8 bases from V and 6 bases from J; bases unmatched to any gene: 7. This CDR3 contains 13 residues.

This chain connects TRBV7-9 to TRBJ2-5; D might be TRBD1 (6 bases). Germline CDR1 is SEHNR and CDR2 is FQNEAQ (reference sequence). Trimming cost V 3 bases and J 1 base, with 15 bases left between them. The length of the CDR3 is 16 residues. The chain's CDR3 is CASSLNLLGAQETQYF. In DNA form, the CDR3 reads TGTGCCAGCAGCTTGAACTTATTGGGGGCCCAAGAGACCCAGTACTTC.

DNA of the CDR3: TGTGCCACCGGACAGGGTTACAATGAGCAGTTCTTC. It encodes CATGQGYNEQFF. The chain uses TRBV12-3 or TRBV12-4 and TRBJ2-1, with 8 nucleotides matching TRBD1. The ends lost 10 bases at V and 4 bases at J; junction bases unmatched: 3. The CDR3 is 12 amino acids.

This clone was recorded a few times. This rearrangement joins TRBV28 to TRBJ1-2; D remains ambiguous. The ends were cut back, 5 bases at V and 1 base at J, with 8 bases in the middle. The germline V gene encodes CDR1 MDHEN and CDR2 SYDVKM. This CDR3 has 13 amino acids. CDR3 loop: CASSRSLNYGYTF. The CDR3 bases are TGTGCCAGCAGTCGGAGCCTTAACTATGGCTACACCTTC.

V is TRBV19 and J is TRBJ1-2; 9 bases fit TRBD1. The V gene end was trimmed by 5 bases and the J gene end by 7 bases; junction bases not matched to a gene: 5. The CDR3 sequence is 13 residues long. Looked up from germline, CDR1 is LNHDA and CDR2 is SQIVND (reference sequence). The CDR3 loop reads CASSVDRGSGYTF. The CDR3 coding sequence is TGTGCCAGTAGTGTGGACAGGGGTAGTGGCTACACCTTC.

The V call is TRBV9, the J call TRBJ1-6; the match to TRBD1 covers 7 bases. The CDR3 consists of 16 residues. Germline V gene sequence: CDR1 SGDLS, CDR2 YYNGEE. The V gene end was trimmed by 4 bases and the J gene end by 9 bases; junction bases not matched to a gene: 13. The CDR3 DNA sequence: TGTGCCAGCAGCAAATCCGGGACAGCACAACCTTCACCCCTCCACTTT. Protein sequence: CASSKSGTAQPSPLHF.

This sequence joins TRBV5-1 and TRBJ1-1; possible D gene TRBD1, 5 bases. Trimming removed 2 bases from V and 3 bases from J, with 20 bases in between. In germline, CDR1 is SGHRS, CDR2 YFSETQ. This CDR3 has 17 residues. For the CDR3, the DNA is TGCGCCAGCAGCTTTATCTCAGGGTCTTATCGCGACACTGAAGCTTTCTTT. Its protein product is CASSFISGSYRDTEAFF.

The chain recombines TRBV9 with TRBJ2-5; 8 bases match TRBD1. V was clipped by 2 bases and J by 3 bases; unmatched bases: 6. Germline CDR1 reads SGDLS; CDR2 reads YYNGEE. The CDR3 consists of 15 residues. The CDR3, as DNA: TGTGCCAGCAGCGTGGTCGGGACAGGTAAAGAGACCCAGTACTTC. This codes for CASSVVGTGKETQYF.

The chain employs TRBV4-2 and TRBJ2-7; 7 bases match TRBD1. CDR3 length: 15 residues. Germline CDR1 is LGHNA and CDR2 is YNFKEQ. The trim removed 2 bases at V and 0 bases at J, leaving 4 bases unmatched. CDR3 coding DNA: TGTGCCAGCAGCCAAACCCGGACAGGCTCCTACGAGCAGTACTTC. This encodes CASSQTRTGSYEQYF.

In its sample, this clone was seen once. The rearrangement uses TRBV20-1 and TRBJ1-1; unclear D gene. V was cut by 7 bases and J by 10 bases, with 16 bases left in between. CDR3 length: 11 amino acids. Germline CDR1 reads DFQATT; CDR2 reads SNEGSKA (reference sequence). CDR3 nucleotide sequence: TGCAGTGTAAGAGAGGAGGTTGGAGCTTTCTTT. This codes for CSVREEVGAFF.

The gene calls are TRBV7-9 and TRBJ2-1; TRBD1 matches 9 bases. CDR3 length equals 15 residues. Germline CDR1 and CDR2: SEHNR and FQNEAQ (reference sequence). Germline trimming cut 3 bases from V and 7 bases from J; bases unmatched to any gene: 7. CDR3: CASSFRDRVGNEQFF. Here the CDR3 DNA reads TGTGCCAGCAGCTTCCGGGACAGGGTGGGGAATGAGCAGTTCTTC.

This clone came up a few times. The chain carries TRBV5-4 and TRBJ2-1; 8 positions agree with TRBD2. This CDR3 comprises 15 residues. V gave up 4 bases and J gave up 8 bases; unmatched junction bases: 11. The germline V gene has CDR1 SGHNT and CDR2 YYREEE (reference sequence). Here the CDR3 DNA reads TGTGCCAGCAGCCCTGGCTCTAGCGGGTGGGATGAGCAGTTCTTC. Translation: CASSPGSSGWDEQFF.

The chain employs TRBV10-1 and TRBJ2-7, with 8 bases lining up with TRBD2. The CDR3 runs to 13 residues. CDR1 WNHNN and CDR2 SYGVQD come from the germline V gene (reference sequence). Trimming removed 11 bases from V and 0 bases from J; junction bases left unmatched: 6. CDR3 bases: TGCGCCGCCCGGAGCGGGAGCTCCTACGAGCAGTACGTC. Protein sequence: CAARSGSSYEQYV.

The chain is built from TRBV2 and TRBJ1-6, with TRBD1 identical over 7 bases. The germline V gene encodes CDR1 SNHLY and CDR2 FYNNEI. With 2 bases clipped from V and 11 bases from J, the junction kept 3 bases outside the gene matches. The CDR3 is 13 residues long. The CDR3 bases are TGTGCCAGCAGTGAATACAGGGGTACACCCCTCCACTTT. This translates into CASSEYRGTPLHF.